The 6 T cell receptor beta chains reported below all come from one sample, sequenced in a study of cytomegalovirus exposure and HLA in healthy donors. The primer mix had 60 Vbeta and 13 Jbeta primers. Assay: immunoSEQ multiplex PCR; the TCRdb copy retains only in-frame clones and omits some. This sample's clone table lists 65,000 to 90,000 clones. Sequencing was performed on PBMCs. The receptor set was obtained from a female donor in good health and CMV-seropositive.

The CDR3 DNA reads TGTGCCAGCAGTGGGACTAGCGGGGACAATGAGCAGTTCTTC. It encodes CASSGTSGDNEQFF. The V gene is TRBV25-1, the J gene TRBJ2-1, with 12 bases matching TRBD2. The J segment lost 5 bases and the V segment lost 4 bases, leaving 0 bases of the junction unmatched. The CDR3 runs to 14 residues. Looked up from germline, CDR1 is MGHDK and CDR2 is SYGVNS.

The chain joins TRBV27 to TRBJ1-2; a possible D gene is TRBD1 (5 bases). Germline CDR1 reads MNHEY; CDR2 reads SMNVEV (reference sequence). The CDR3 is 14 amino acids. Trimming left V 7 bases short and J 4 bases short, with 16 bases between. Here the CDR3 reads CASNPWGGSYGYTF. In DNA form, the CDR3 reads TGTGCCAGCAATCCTTGGGGGGGTTCCTATGGCTACACCTTC.

The V call is TRBV5-1, the J call TRBJ2-5; weak D call: TRBD1 (6 bases). V lost 3 bases to trimming and J lost 5 bases, with 11 bases between them. CDR3 length equals 13 residues. CDR1 is SGHRS and CDR2 is YFSETQ in the germline V gene. The CDR3 is CASSSTGGETQYF. For the CDR3, the DNA is TGCGCCAGCAGCTCGACAGGCGGCGAGACCCAGTACTTC.

Here the CDR3 DNA reads TGTGCCAGCTCACTCTACAGGGAGTTTTCTAACTATGGCTACACCTTC. As protein: CASSLYREFSNYGYTF. The chain joins TRBV18 to TRBJ1-2; D possibly corresponds to TRBD1 (6 bases). V lost 4 bases and J 0 bases, leaving 15 bases between the germline ends. CDR1 and CDR2 from the germline V gene are KGHSH and LQKENI. The CDR3 runs 16 residues.

The rearrangement links TRBV5-6 to TRBJ1-2; 8 bases are a match to TRBD1. This CDR3 is built from 14 residues. Trimming removed 0 bases from V and 12 bases from J; junction bases left unmatched: 10. Germline V gives CDR1 SGHDT, CDR2 YYEEEE. CDR3 sequence: CASSLAGTGQGHTF. CDR3 DNA sequence: TGTGCCAGCAGCTTGGCCGGGACAGGTCAGGGCCACACCTTC.

This chain uses TRBV6-5 with TRBJ2-7, with 7 nucleotides matching TRBD1. The germline V gene has CDR1 MNHEY and CDR2 SVGAGI. The CDR3 runs 13 residues. The V gene end was trimmed by 5 bases and the J gene end by 4 bases; junction bases not matched to a gene: 5. This chain's CDR3 is CASSPNRGYEQYF. CDR3 nucleotides: TGTGCCAGCAGTCCGAACAGGGGTTACGAGCAGTACTTC.